Below are 27 T cell receptor beta chains sequenced from a single sample in a study of OX40 agonist ivuxolimab in advanced cancers. TCRdb's table, derived via immunoSEQ multiplex PCR, lists solely in-frame clones and lacks some. Altogether approximately 62,000 clones are present, approximately 85% being singletons, with the ten largest covering about 4.8%. The material sequenced was CD4+ or CD8+ T cells sorted from blood, taken in a trial of the OX40 agonist ivuxolimab. The receptors originated from an adult with an advanced solid tumor such as melanoma, head and neck, liver or kidney cancer.

A remark on this clone: Because it lacks the conserved phenylalanine or tryptophan at the end, this CDR3 is likely a read error. This chain connects TRBV6-1 to TRBJ1-5; 9 bases agree with TRBD1. The CDR3 loop spans 15 amino acids. Germline V CDR1 and CDR2: MNHNS, SASEGT. The trim removed 5 bases at V and 2 bases at J, leaving 4 bases unmatched. DNA for the CDR3: TGTGCCAGCAGTCGGACAGGGGTCGGCAATCAGCCCCAGCATCTT. Residues: CASSRTGVGNQPQHL.

The chain is built from TRBV10-3 and TRBJ1-1, with no clear D. Trimming removed 6 bases at V and 1 base at J, with 15 bases between. This CDR3 has 15 residues. Looked up from germline, CDR1 is ENHRY and CDR2 is SYGVKD. The CDR3 loop reads CAIRPRGLTNTEAFF. As DNA, the CDR3 is TGTGCCATCAGACCAAGAGGCCTAACGAACACTGAAGCTTTCTTT.

This chain joins TRBV5-4 and TRBJ2-2; tentatively, D is TRBD1 or TRBD2 (5 bases each). The V and J ends lost 3 bases and 5 bases respectively, with 20 bases between them. The germline gives CDR1 SGHNT, CDR2 YYREEE (reference sequence). The CDR3 runs 17 residues. The CDR3 DNA reads as TGTGCCAGCAGCTCGACGCCCGGGGCGACGACAACCGGGGAGCTGTTTTTT. It codes for CASSSTPGATTTGELFF.

In nucleotides, the CDR3 is TGTGCCATCAGTGAATCACAGGGAGACTATGGCTACACCTTC. Amino acid sequence: CAISESQGDYGYTF. This sequence joins TRBV10-3 and TRBJ1-2, with D possibly TRBD1 on 6 matching bases. Germline CDR1 reads ENHRY; CDR2 reads SYGVKD. This CDR3 spans 14 amino acids. V was pared by 3 bases and J by 3 bases, with 11 bases between.

The V and J genes are TRBV5-1 and TRBJ2-5; 12 bases match TRBD2. The CDR3 is 16 residues long. CDR1 and CDR2 (germline): SGHRS, YFSETQ. V was clipped by 0 bases and J by 5 bases; unmatched bases: 5. The chain's CDR3 is CASSLAGLAGGETQYF. For the CDR3, the DNA is TGCGCCAGCAGCTTGGCGGGACTAGCGGGCGGCGAGACCCAGTACTTC.

Concerning this clone itself: Germline and junction disagree at one end, which may indicate a read error. CDR3 nucleotide sequence: TGCGCCAGCAGTCAGGGGACATCAACTAAAACCTTT. Amino acids: CASSQGTSTKTF. The genes are TRBV23-1 and TRBJ1-1, with D perhaps TRBD1 (6 bases). TRBV23-1 is an ORF for which the function is uncertain. The CDR3 runs 12 residues.

The rearrangement uses TRBV6-6 and TRBJ1-6; D remains unclear. Trimming pared 8 bases from V and 4 bases from J, leaving 12 bases between. Germline V lookup: CDR1 MNHNY, CDR2 SVGAGI (reference sequence). The CDR3 is made up of 14 amino acids. The CDR3 protein is CASGEREYNSPLHF. In DNA, the CDR3 is TGTGCCAGCGGAGAGAGAGAGTATAATTCACCCCTCCACTTT.

This chain uses TRBV4-3 with TRBJ1-2; D is possibly TRBD1 (5 bases). The CDR3 spans 15 residues. The ends were cut back, 0 bases at V and 8 bases at J, with 16 bases in the middle. Germline CDR1 LGHNA, CDR2 YSLEER. CDR3 in amino acids: CASSQDLGRNEGYTF. CDR3 bases: TGCGCCAGCAGCCAAGATCTGGGGCGGAATGAGGGCTACACCTTC.

This clone has a handful of counts. The chain combines TRBV28 with TRBJ1-5, with D perhaps TRBD1 (5 bases). CDR1 MDHEN and CDR2 SYDVKM come from the germline V gene. V shed 6 bases and J shed 6 bases, with 18 bases lying between them. This CDR3 contains 15 residues. DNA for the CDR3: TGTGCCAGCAGCTCGGGGGAGAGGGATCTTCAGCCCCAGCATTTT. Translating it yields CASSSGERDLQPQHF.

The chain combines TRBV10-3 with TRBJ2-1; TRBD2 matches 9 bases. Germline loops: CDR1 ENHRY, CDR2 SYGVKD. With V trimmed by 10 bases and J by 7 bases, 2 bases remained unmatched. The CDR3 runs 11 residues. The CDR3 here is CATGLANEQFF. The CDR3 nucleotides are TGTGCCACCGGACTAGCGAATGAGCAGTTCTTC.

This rearrangement joins TRBV28 to TRBJ1-1; D gene uncertain. Germline V lookup: CDR1 MDHEN, CDR2 SYDVKM. V dropped 3 bases and J dropped 10 bases, with 12 bases sitting between them. CDR3 length: 12 residues. Here the CDR3 DNA reads TGTGCCAGCAGTTTGCCCCCCTTAGGAGCTTTCTTT. Translation gives CASSLPPLGAFF.

CDR3 region: CAILPGGVSANYGYTF. The CDR3, as DNA: TGTGCCATCCTTCCCGGGGGGGTCTCAGCTAACTATGGCTACACCTTC. The V and J genes are TRBV28 and TRBJ1-2; TRBD1 might be the D (5 bases). CDR1 MDHEN and CDR2 SYDVKM come from the germline V gene. The CDR3 has 16 amino acids. Deletions cut 10 bases from V and 0 bases from J, with 21 bases between.

The V and J genes are TRBV7-2 and TRBJ2-7, with D unresolved. The CDR3 loop spans 13 amino acids. Germline CDR1 is SGHTA and CDR2 is FQGNSA. Trimming removed 2 bases at V and 6 bases at J, with 11 bases between. The CDR3 reads CASSLTQPLEQYF. CDR3 DNA sequence: TGTGCCAGCAGCTTAACCCAGCCCCTCGAGCAGTACTTC.

V and J are TRBV2 and TRBJ1-1; no clear D. The CDR3 loop spans 14 amino acids. V lost 6 bases, J lost 3 bases, and 14 bases lay in between. CDR1 is SNHLY and CDR2 is FYNNEI in the germline V gene. CDR3 bases: TGTGCCAGCAGAAGTCTCCCGAGGGACACTGAAGCTTTCTTT. Its translation is CASRSLPRDTEAFF.

V is TRBV30 and J is TRBJ2-7, with D possibly being TRBD2 (5 bases). Germline V CDR1 and CDR2: GTSNPN, SVGIG (reference sequence). This CDR3 spans 14 amino acids. V lost 5 bases and J 3 bases, leaving 17 bases between the germline ends. The CDR3 reads CAWGPTTGNYEQYF. The CDR3 nucleotides are TGTGCCTGGGGACCCACGACGGGGAACTACGAGCAGTACTTC. Full variable domain (outside the CDR3, taken from reference TRBV30 and TRBJ2-7): SQTIHQWPATLVQPVGSPLSLECTVEGTSNPNLYWYRQAAGRGLQLLFYSVGIGQISSEVPQNLSASRPQDRQFILSSKKLLLSDSGFYLCAWGPTTGNYEQYFGPGTRLTVT.

The chain joins TRBV5-4 to TRBJ1-1, with TRBD1 as a possible D gene (5 bases). V lost 3 bases and J 2 bases, leaving 14 bases between the germline ends. In germline, CDR1 is SGHNT, CDR2 YYREEE (reference sequence). This CDR3 comprises 15 residues. Written as DNA, the CDR3 is TGTGCCAGCAGCTCGTTCGACAGAGGAAACACTGAAGCTTTCTTT. Translating gives CASSSFDRGNTEAFF.

The V gene is TRBV6-4, the J gene TRBJ1-2, with unresolved D. In germline, CDR1 is MRHNA, CDR2 SNTAGT. This CDR3 spans 15 amino acids. V dropped 0 bases and J dropped 3 bases, with 11 bases sitting between them. In nucleotides, the CDR3 is TGTGCCAGCAGTGACTCGTACGGTCCTGACTATGGCTACACCTTC. Residues: CASSDSYGPDYGYTF.

The J gene is TRBJ2-7, the V gene TRBV6-1; D possibly matches TRBD1 or TRBD2 (5 bases each). CDR3 length: 13 amino acids. The V gene's germline CDR1 is MNHNS and CDR2 SASEGT. V was cut by 6 bases and J by 4 bases, with 13 bases left in between. CDR3 protein: CASRGTVKYEQYF. The CDR3 DNA is TGTGCCAGCAGGGGGACGGTGAAATACGAGCAGTACTTC.

The rearrangement links TRBV6-5 to TRBJ1-2; tentative D call: TRBD1 (5 bases). Trimming removed 6 bases at V and 6 bases at J, with 17 bases between. This CDR3 region has 14 residues. CDR1 MNHEY and CDR2 SVGAGI come from the germline V gene. CDR3 sequence: CASRSRQGLDGYTF. DNA for the CDR3: TGTGCCAGCAGGAGCCGGCAGGGACTCGATGGCTACACCTTC.

This chain connects TRBV5-5 to TRBJ2-1; 9 positions agree with TRBD2. Unmatched junction bases numbered 21, after V lost 4 bases and J lost 7 bases. Germline loops: CDR1 SGHKS, CDR2 YYEKEE (reference sequence). This CDR3 comprises 19 residues. In nucleotides, the CDR3 is TGTGCCAGCAGCCACCCACCTAGCGGGATTCCCTTATTGTGGAATGAGCAGTTCTTC. Translated: CASSHPPSGIPLLWNEQFF.

This clone appeared a single time. The rearrangement joins TRBV7-8 to TRBJ1-2; D is possibly TRBD1 (5 bases). Germline V gene lookup returns CDR1 SGHVS and CDR2 FQNEAQ. There are 17 residues in the CDR3. The V gene lost 3 bases and the J gene lost 4 bases, with 21 bases spanning the gap. The CDR3 DNA reads as TGTGCCAGCAGCTTGGTCGTGGGGGGAGGTGACCTCTATGGCTACACCTTC. Translating it yields CASSLVVGGGDLYGYTF.

The rearrangement joins TRBV4-1 to TRBJ2-4; a possible D gene is TRBD2 (5 bases). Germline-derived CDR1 and CDR2 are MGHRA and YSYEKL. V gave up 4 bases and J gave up 1 base, with 8 bases separating them. The CDR3 is made up of 14 amino acids. The CDR3 region is CASSPRGAKNIQYF. The DNA of the CDR3 is TGCGCCAGCAGCCCGCGAGGGGCCAAAAACATTCAGTACTTC.

The chain uses TRBV28 and TRBJ2-2, with 8 bases aligning to TRBD1. Trimming cost V 5 bases and J 5 bases; bases outside gene matches: 16. CDR1 and CDR2 from the germline V gene are MDHEN and SYDVKM. This CDR3 has 18 residues. The CDR3 protein is CASSLGQGKGLWTGELFF. In DNA, the CDR3 is TGTGCCAGCAGTCTCGGACAGGGTAAAGGTCTGTGGACCGGGGAGCTGTTTTTT.

This clone was found a few times. The chain recombines TRBV10-3 with TRBJ1-5, with D possibly matching TRBD1 (6 bases). In germline, CDR1 is ENHRY, CDR2 SYGVKD. The length of the CDR3 is 15 residues. The V gene lost 3 bases and the J gene lost 4 bases, with 13 bases spanning the gap. The CDR3 protein is CAISDQTGLNQPQHF. The CDR3 DNA reads as TGTGCCATCAGTGACCAGACAGGCCTGAATCAGCCCCAGCATTTT.

The chain has TRBV6-4 and TRBJ2-7; D is undetermined. From germline, CDR1 is MRHNA and CDR2 SNTAGT. With 5 bases removed from V and 0 bases from J, the gap between germline ends came to 8 bases. This CDR3 is 13 amino acids long. In DNA, the CDR3 is TGTGCCAGCAGTACCACCAGCTCCTACGAGCAGTACTTC. Its protein is CASSTTSSYEQYF.

This rearrangement joins TRBV2 to TRBJ2-1, with 10 bases matching TRBD1. From germline, CDR1 is SNHLY and CDR2 FYNNEI. V was pared by 6 bases and J by 6 bases, with 5 bases of the junction left unmatched. This CDR3 comprises 14 residues. The CDR3 sequence: CASRGGTGVNEQFF. In nucleotides, the CDR3 is TGTGCCAGCAGGGGAGGGACAGGGGTCAATGAGCAGTTCTTC. Together with reference TRBV2 and TRBJ2-1, the CDR3 gives the full variable domain: EPEVTQTPSHQVTQMGQEVILRCVPISNHLYFYWYRQILGQKVEFLVSFYNNEISEKSEIFDDQFSVERPDGSNFTLKIRSTKLEDSAMYFCASRGGTGVNEQFFGPGTRLTVL.

The CDR3: CAVRLGGEVSTGELFF. Written as DNA, the CDR3 is TGCGCCGTGAGGTTAGGGGGCGAGGTTTCCACCGGGGAGCTGTTTTTT. The chain recombines TRBV5-1 with TRBJ2-2; 7 bases map to TRBD1. This CDR3 is 16 amino acids long. V was clipped by 10 bases and J by 4 bases; unmatched bases: 16. From germline, CDR1 is SGHRS and CDR2 YFSETQ. The full variable domain, its missing parts supplied by reference TRBV5-1 and TRBJ2-2, is KAGVTQTPRYLIKTRGQQVTLSCSPISGHRSVSWYQQTPGQGLQFLFEYFSETQRNKGNFPGRFSGRQFSNSRSEMNVSTLELGDSALYLCAVRLGGEVSTGELFFGEGSRLTVL.